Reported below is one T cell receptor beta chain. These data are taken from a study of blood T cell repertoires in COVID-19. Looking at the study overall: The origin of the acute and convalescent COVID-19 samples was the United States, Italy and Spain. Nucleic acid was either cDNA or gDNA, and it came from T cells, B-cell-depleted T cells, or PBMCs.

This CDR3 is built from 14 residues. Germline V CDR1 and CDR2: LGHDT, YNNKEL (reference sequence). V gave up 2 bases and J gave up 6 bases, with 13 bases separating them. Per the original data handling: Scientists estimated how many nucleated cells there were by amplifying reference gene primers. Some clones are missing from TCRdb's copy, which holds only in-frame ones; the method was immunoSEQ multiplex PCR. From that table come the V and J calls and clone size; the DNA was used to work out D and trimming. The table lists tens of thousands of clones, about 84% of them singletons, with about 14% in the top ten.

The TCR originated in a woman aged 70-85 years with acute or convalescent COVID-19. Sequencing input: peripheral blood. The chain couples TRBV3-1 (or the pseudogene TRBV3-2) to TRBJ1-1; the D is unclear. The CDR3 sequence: CASSQYPQSAEAFF. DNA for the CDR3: TGTGCCAGCAGCCAATACCCACAAAGCGCTGAAGCTTTCTTT.